The 23 T cell receptor beta chains in this list originate from one sample, sequenced in a study of cytomegalovirus exposure and HLA in healthy donors (dated by TCRdb to about 2017). Library prep was done by the immunoSEQ multiplex PCR assay. A mixture of 60 forward primers for TCR Vbeta segments and 13 reverse primers for TCR Jbeta segments was used in the multiplex PCR. TCRdb's version of the immuneACCESS table is confined to in-frame rearrangements and falls short of the full clone set. An unresolved V gene accounts for under half of the shortfall where checked; the remainder is of unknown origin. The sample includes over 100,000 clones, with roughly 80% observed a single time. The ten largest clones take up 2% to 3% of the sample. Sequenced sample: PBMCs. The receptors derive from a middle-aged man in good health and CMV-seronegative.

The chain recombines TRBV9 with TRBJ1-4; possible D gene TRBD1, 5 bases. V was trimmed by 7 bases and J by 0 bases, leaving 13 bases between them. This CDR3 has 15 amino acids. CDR1 is SGDLS and CDR2 is YYNGEE in the germline V gene. The DNA for the CDR3 is TGTGCCAGCCAATCAGGGATTACAACTAATGAAAAACTGTTTTTT. This sequence encodes CASQSGITTNEKLFF.

V and J are TRBV5-1 and TRBJ2-2; the D gene is possibly TRBD2 (7 bases). CDR1 and CDR2 (germline): SGHRS, YFSETQ. The CDR3 length is 16 residues. Deletions cut 1 base from V and 6 bases from J, with 16 bases between. CDR3 residues: CASSLRRGADPGELFF. For the CDR3, the DNA is TGCGCCAGCAGCTTGCGTCGGGGGGCGGATCCCGGGGAGCTGTTTTTT.

The rearrangement links TRBV27 to TRBJ1-3; no firm D call. This CDR3 is built from 16 residues. The V end lost 5 bases, the J end lost 1 base, and 15 bases lay between the germline ends. Looked up from germline, CDR1 is MNHEY and CDR2 is SMNVEV (reference sequence). In nucleotides, the CDR3 is TGTGCCAGCAGTCCGGCCGAGGGCAGGTCTGGAAACACCATATATTTT. Translating it yields CASSPAEGRSGNTIYF.

This rearrangement joins TRBV15 to TRBJ1-2; a possible D gene is TRBD1 (6 bases). Trimming shortened V by 2 bases and J by 0 bases, and 10 bases separated the two germline ends. The length of the CDR3 is 15 residues. Germline CDR1 and CDR2: LNHNV and YYDKDF (reference sequence). The CDR3 coding sequence is TGTGCCACCAGCAGATCGGGACAAACTAACTATGGCTACACCTTC. Translated: CATSRSGQTNYGYTF.

The V gene is TRBV6-1, the J gene TRBJ2-6; D not certain. Deletions cut 6 bases from V and 2 bases from J, with 11 bases between. CDR1 is MNHNS and CDR2 is SASEGT in the germline V gene. This CDR3 comprises 15 residues. The CDR3 reads CASRTDQAGANVLTF. CDR3 coding DNA: TGTGCCAGCAGGACCGACCAGGCTGGGGCCAACGTCCTGACTTTC.

V and J are TRBV2 and TRBJ1-5, with TRBD1 identical over 8 bases. Germline V gene data show CDR1 as SNHLY and CDR2 as FYNNEI. The junction had 8 bases not matched to a gene; V was cut back by 1 base and J by 6 bases. The CDR3 length is 16 residues. CDR3 sequence reads: CASSEGAGGKAQPQHF. CDR3 nucleotides: TGTGCCAGCAGTGAAGGGGCAGGGGGCAAAGCTCAGCCCCAGCATTTT.

This rearrangement joins TRBV5-1 to TRBJ1-1; TRBD1 matches at 9 bases. The J segment lost 10 bases and the V segment lost 6 bases, leaving 10 bases of the junction unmatched. The CDR3 sequence is 13 residues long. The germline V gene encodes CDR1 SGHRS and CDR2 YFSETQ. Here the CDR3 reads CASTKSGQGRAFF. DNA for the CDR3: TGCGCCAGCACCAAATCCGGACAGGGGAGAGCTTTCTTT. The whole variable domain, remainder taken from reference TRBV5-1 and TRBJ1-1, is KAGVTQTPRYLIKTRGQQVTLSCSPISGHRSVSWYQQTPGQGLQFLFEYFSETQRNKGNFPGRFSGRQFSNSRSEMNVSTLELGDSALYLCASTKSGQGRAFFGQGTRLTVV.

This chain joins TRBV5-4 and TRBJ2-1, with 9 positions matching TRBD1. After removal of 7 bases from V and 7 bases from J, the junction contained 9 bases not matched to a gene. Germline-derived CDR1 and CDR2 are SGHNT and YYREEE (reference sequence). There are 14 residues in the CDR3. As DNA, the CDR3 is TGTGCCAGCCTTAAGAGGGACAGGGTAAATGAGCAGTTCTTC. As protein: CASLKRDRVNEQFF.

The chain joins TRBV5-4 to TRBJ1-3; D unresolved. CDR3 length: 14 amino acids. V was shortened by 4 bases and J by 1 base, with 9 bases between the two germline ends. Germline loops: CDR1 SGHNT, CDR2 YYREEE (reference sequence). CDR3 loop: CASSLRGSGNTIYF. DNA for the CDR3: TGTGCCAGCAGCCTCAGAGGTTCTGGAAACACCATATATTTT.

The gene calls are TRBV7-3 and TRBJ2-5; 11 bases fit TRBD2. CDR1 SGHTA and CDR2 FQGTGA come from the germline V gene. Trimming took 0 bases from V and 2 from J; bases not matched to a gene: 2. There are 16 residues in the CDR3. CDR3 in amino acids: CASSLTGLAAQETQYF. The CDR3 region has the DNA TGTGCCAGCAGCTTAACGGGACTAGCGGCACAAGAGACCCAGTACTTC.

The chain is built from TRBV14 and TRBJ2-1, with D possibly being TRBD2 (5 bases). Trimming left V 0 bases short and J 0 bases short, with 21 bases between. The CDR3 extends over 20 amino acids. Germline assignment: CDR1 SGHDN and CDR2 FVKESK. The CDR3 spells CASSQDPVWLERSSYNEQFF. The CDR3 region has the DNA TGTGCCAGCAGCCAAGATCCGGTATGGCTCGAGCGGAGCTCCTACAATGAGCAGTTCTTC. Looking up the rest from reference TRBV14 and TRBJ2-1 gives the full variable domain: EAGVTQFPSHSVIEKGQTVTLRCDPISGHDNLYWYRRVMGKEIKFLLHFVKESKQDESGMPNNRFLAERTGGTYSTLKVQPAELEDSGVYFCASSQDPVWLERSSYNEQFFGPGTRLTVL.

The chain links TRBV19 to TRBJ2-2; perhaps TRBD2 as D (7 bases). The CDR3 runs to 15 residues. Germline V gene data show CDR1 as LNHDA and CDR2 as SQIVND (reference sequence). The germline V and J ends were trimmed by 1 base and 4 bases, with 10 bases remaining between them. The CDR3 DNA follows: TGTGCCAGTAGTATAGGGGGGGGCCGCACCGGGGAGCTGTTTTTT. It specifies CASSIGGGRTGELFF.

J is TRBJ2-7 and V is TRBV4-3; 10 nucleotides agree with TRBD1. This CDR3 spans 16 amino acids. Per the germline V gene, CDR1 is LGHNA and CDR2 is YSLEER. After removal of 0 bases from V and 1 base from J, the junction contained 3 bases not matched to a gene. The CDR3 loop reads CASSQDGTGASYEQYF. For the CDR3, the DNA is TGCGCCAGCAGCCAAGATGGGACAGGGGCATCCTACGAGCAGTACTTC.

V gene TRBV7-2 combines with J gene TRBJ2-7; TRBD2 matches 10 bases. The germline gives CDR1 SGHTA, CDR2 FQGNSA. The CDR3 sequence is 14 residues long. Trimming removed 4 bases from V and 6 bases from J; junction bases left unmatched: 6. CDR3 nucleotide sequence: TGTGCCAGCAGCTCCAGCGGGGGGGCTAGCGAGCAGTACTTC. Translating it yields CASSSSGGASEQYF.

This clone occurred once. CDR3 loop: CASSLAGGYEQYF. DNA for the CDR3: TGTGCCAGCAGTTTGGCGGGGGGTTACGAGCAGTACTTC. V and J are TRBV27 and TRBJ2-7; 8 bases are shared with TRBD2. The CDR3 sequence is 13 residues long. The germline V gene has CDR1 MNHEY and CDR2 SMNVEV (reference sequence). The ends lost 3 bases at V and 4 bases at J; junction bases unmatched: 2.

The CDR3 DNA sequence: TGTGCCAGCAGCTTATTCTCAGGCATGAACACTGAAGCTTTCTTT. This encodes CASSLFSGMNTEAFF. The rearrangement links TRBV7-2 to TRBJ1-1; D remains ambiguous. The CDR3 covers 15 residues. The germline V and J ends were trimmed by 2 bases and 0 bases, with 10 bases remaining between them. Germline V lookup: CDR1 SGHTA, CDR2 FQGNSA.

This clone was counted a few times. This chain links TRBV5-8 with TRBJ1-1; 10 nucleotides line up with TRBD1. The CDR3 has 14 amino acids. Per germline, CDR1 SGHTS and CDR2 YDEGEE. V gave up 3 bases and J gave up 5 bases; unmatched junction bases: 4. The CDR3 DNA sequence: TGTGCCAGCAGCTGGGACAGGGGAGGGACTGAAGCTTTCTTT. Translating it yields CASSWDRGGTEAFF.

The chain joins TRBV30 to TRBJ1-2; D is uncertain. There are 14 residues in the CDR3. V was cut by 3 bases and J by 0 bases, with 11 bases left in between. Germline-derived CDR1 and CDR2 are GTSNPN and SVGIG (reference sequence). Written as DNA, the CDR3 is TGTGCCTGGAGCCCCGAGACATCTAACTATGGCTACACCTTC. Its protein product is CAWSPETSNYGYTF.

This clone was observed a few times. The chain links TRBV7-2 to TRBJ1-1; D not certain. V lost 2 bases and J lost 3, with 10 bases in between. CDR3 length: 14 amino acids. Germline CDR1 and CDR2: SGHTA and FQGNSA. In DNA, the CDR3 is TGTGCCAGCAGCTTAAATATCAGGCACACTGAAGCTTTCTTT. Its translation is CASSLNIRHTEAFF.

This rearrangement joins TRBV7-6 to TRBJ2-3, with TRBD2 matching over 7 bases. The germline CDR1 and CDR2 sequences are SGHVS and FNYEAQ. The V gene end was trimmed by 5 bases and the J gene end by 0 bases; junction bases not matched to a gene: 2. This CDR3 is 14 amino acids long. CDR3 region: CASSRDYSTDTQYF. As DNA, the CDR3 is TGTGCCAGCAGCCGGGACTATAGCACAGATACGCAGTATTTT.

This chain uses TRBV5-4 with TRBJ2-1, with 8 bases that match TRBD2. From germline, CDR1 is SGHNT and CDR2 YYREEE (reference sequence). The CDR3 loop spans 15 amino acids. The J segment lost 5 bases and the V segment lost 2 bases, leaving 6 bases of the junction unmatched. CDR3 DNA sequence: TGTGCCAGCAGCTTTAATAGCGGGATAAACAATGAGCAGTTCTTC. Translation gives CASSFNSGINNEQFF.

The rearrangement uses TRBV29-1 and TRBJ2-7; 7 positions agree with TRBD1. V gave up 0 bases and J gave up 4 bases; unmatched junction bases: 9. CDR3 length equals 15 residues. CDR1 SQVTM and CDR2 ANQGSEA come from the germline V gene. CDR3 region: CSVEDQTGWKYEQYF. CDR3 in DNA: TGCAGCGTTGAAGATCAGACAGGGTGGAAGTACGAGCAGTACTTC.

The V call is TRBV7-9, the J call TRBJ2-1; D gene unclear. Germline V gene lookup returns CDR1 SEHNR and CDR2 FQNEAQ (reference sequence). The V and J ends lost 3 bases and 6 bases respectively, with 9 bases between them. The CDR3 has 13 residues. The CDR3 DNA reads TGTGCCAGCAGCTTTGAGGTTACCAATGAGCAGTTCTTC. It is translated as CASSFEVTNEQFF.